The TCR beta chain described here comes from a study of breast tumors, draining lymph nodes, adjacent tissues. The lymph nodes were axillary draining lymph nodes from breast cancer patients. Using its own MiXCR run on the multiplex PCR reads, TCRdb lists one record per CDR3 protein. The data contain under 250,000 distinct CDR3 sequences, roughly 30% of them seen just once; the ten biggest clones take up approximately 1.5%. The CDR3 adds up to 10 amino acids, both ends counted. CDR1 DFQATT and CDR2 SNEGSKA come from the germline V gene (reference sequence). Comment on this clonotype: Antigen specificity is unknown. Given the absence of the conserved phenylalanine or tryptophan at the CDR3 end, a read error is likely. The DNA is left out, because the CDR3 cannot be placed on it with certainty; the CDR3 is given as TCRdb lists it.

Study-level points and caveats: Data only fit, rather than demonstrated, lymph node origin of most tumor T cells. Tumor and nontumor repertoires were significantly more similar in luminal-like than in basal-like breast cancer. Tumor TCR diversity was below lymph nodes but above nontumor tissue.

The TCR originated in a female donor with breast cancer. Some clones in this sample may be carry-over from other donors' samples. The specimen sequenced was axillary lymph node tissue. This chain joins TRBV20-1 and TRBJ1-4. The CDR3 sequence is CSARDSGRVS.